These 32 T cell receptor beta chains came from one sample sequenced in a study of OX40 agonist ivuxolimab in advanced cancers. Libraries were prepared by immunoSEQ multiplex PCR; TCRdb keeps only in-frame clonotypes and omits some of them. Among roughly 100,000 clones listed, roughly 90% were seen once. Here the sequenced sample was CD4+ or CD8+ T cells sorted from blood, taken in a trial of the OX40 agonist ivuxolimab. The source is an adult with an advanced solid tumor such as melanoma, head and neck, liver or kidney cancer.

The CDR3 bases are TGTGCCATCGTGGGAGGGGCACGCCCTGAAGCTTTCTTT. Translating it yields CAIVGGARPEAFF. This sequence joins TRBV10-3 and TRBJ1-1; D may be TRBD1 (5 bases). Germline values: CDR1 ENHRY, CDR2 SYGVKD. V dropped 8 bases and J dropped 6 bases, with 16 bases sitting between them. The CDR3 covers 13 residues.

The CDR3, as DNA: TGTGCCAGCAGCTCCCCGTACCTTAGGGAGCAGTACTTC. It translates to CASSSPYLREQYF. V and J are TRBV7-2 and TRBJ2-7, with D uncertain. Germline assignment: CDR1 SGHTA and CDR2 FQGNSA. The CDR3 runs 13 residues. V was pared by 4 bases and J by 7 bases, with 14 bases between.

The chain combines TRBV7-2 with TRBJ1-1, with a weak D call TRBD1 (6 bases). The CDR3 sequence is 14 residues long. Germline V gene lookup returns CDR1 SGHTA and CDR2 FQGNSA. V was trimmed by 5 bases and J by 2 bases, leaving 12 bases between them. The CDR3 coding sequence is TGTGCCAGCAGCCCACAGGGCTTAAACACTGAAGCTTTCTTT. As protein: CASSPQGLNTEAFF. Filled out from reference TRBV7-2 and TRBJ1-1, the complete variable domain reads GAGVSQSPSNKVTEKGKDVELRCDPISGHTALYWYRQSLGQGLEFLIYFQGNSAPDKSGLPSDRFSAERTGGSVSTLTIQRTQQEDSAVYLCASSPQGLNTEAFFGQGTRLTVV.

This chain joins TRBV6-5 and TRBJ1-4, with D possibly TRBD1 on 5 matching bases. Trimming left V 4 bases short and J 8 bases short, with 5 bases between. This CDR3 has 11 amino acids. CDR1 MNHEY and CDR2 SVGAGI come from the germline V gene. For the CDR3, the DNA is TGTGCCAGCAGTTCAGGGGAAAAACTGTTTTTT. Protein product: CASSSGEKLFF.

The chain employs TRBV4-1 and TRBJ2-3; 8 bases map to TRBD2. The germline CDR1 and CDR2 sequences are MGHRA and YSYEKL. V trimming: 5 bases; J trimming: 5 bases; junction bases outside the gene matches: 6. The CDR3 runs to 14 residues. The CDR3 is CASSRGGGRDTQYF. The CDR3 DNA reads as TGCGCCAGCAGCAGGGGCGGGGGGCGAGATACGCAGTATTTT.

The chain combines TRBV30 with TRBJ2-7; 10 positions match TRBD1. V shed 3 bases, J shed 7 bases, and the junction held 6 bases outside the gene matches. The CDR3 loop spans 13 amino acids. In germline, CDR1 is GTSNPN, CDR2 SVGIG (reference sequence). CDR3 region: CAWRTGGALEQYF. The CDR3 DNA reads TGTGCCTGGAGGACAGGGGGCGCTCTTGAGCAGTACTTC.

The CDR3 nucleotides read TGTGCCAGCATTCCGGGACAGGGGAAGGTATACGAGCAGTACTTC. It specifies CASIPGQGKVYEQYF. This chain joins TRBV6-4 and TRBJ2-7; TRBD1 agrees at 10 bases. In germline, CDR1 is MRHNA, CDR2 SNTAGT. The CDR3 runs 15 residues. The V gene end was trimmed by 7 bases and the J gene end by 4 bases; junction bases not matched to a gene: 10.

The rearrangement joins TRBV5-4 to TRBJ1-3, with D possibly TRBD1 on 6 matching bases. Germline CDR1 reads SGHNT; CDR2 reads YYREEE (reference sequence). The CDR3 spans 14 residues. Trimming cost V 4 bases and J 14 bases, with 22 bases left between them. In nucleotides, the CDR3 is TGTGCCAGCAGCCCGGAACCCTCAGGGGCCACTGTATATTTT. Translation: CASSPEPSGATVYF.

This chain joins TRBV7-2 and TRBJ2-2; 8 positions agree with TRBD1. Germline CDR1 is SGHTA and CDR2 is FQGNSA. The CDR3 extends over 15 amino acids. The J segment lost 5 bases and the V segment lost 3 bases, leaving 5 bases of the junction unmatched. The CDR3 sequence: CASSFVTGVTGELFF. As DNA, the CDR3 is TGTGCCAGCAGCTTCGTGACAGGGGTAACCGGGGAGCTGTTTTTT.

The chain is built from TRBV11-2 and TRBJ2-1; D perhaps matches TRBD2 (7 bases). CDR1 and CDR2 (germline): SGHAT, FQNNGV. This CDR3 is 14 amino acids long. Trimming shortened V by 3 bases and J by 8 bases, and 14 bases separated the two germline ends. The CDR3 reads CASSFPGGRDEQFF. The CDR3 DNA sequence: TGTGCCAGCAGCTTCCCGGGGGGCCGGGATGAGCAGTTCTTC.

This chain uses TRBV7-8 with TRBJ1-4; unclear D gene. The CDR3 is 16 residues long. The germline CDR1 and CDR2 sequences are SGHVS and FQNEAQ. The V end lost 2 bases, the J end lost 0 bases, and 10 bases lay between the germline ends. The DNA of the CDR3 is TGTGCCAGCAGCTTATATGGTCGGACAACTAATGAAAAACTGTTTTTT. This gives the protein CASSLYGRTTNEKLFF.

The chain links TRBV14 to TRBJ1-2; 7 bases map to TRBD1. The V segment lost 4 bases and the J segment 4 bases; nucleotides outside the gene matches: 12. CDR1 and CDR2 from the germline V gene are SGHDN and FVKESK. The CDR3 runs to 16 residues. In nucleotides, the CDR3 is TGTGCCAGCAGCCGTCAGACAACCCAGGGGGGCTATGGCTACACCTTC. Translated, it gives CASSRQTTQGGYGYTF.

CDR3: CATKTRGLTEAFF. In nucleotides, the CDR3 is TGTGCCACCAAGACGAGGGGGCTTACTGAAGCTTTCTTT. The chain joins TRBV18 to TRBJ1-1, with TRBD1 matching over 7 bases. This CDR3 spans 13 amino acids. Germline-derived CDR1 and CDR2 are KGHSH and LQKENI. Trimming removed 10 bases from V and 5 bases from J; junction bases left unmatched: 10. Looking up the rest from reference TRBV18 and TRBJ1-1 gives the full variable domain: NAGVMQNPRHLVRRRGQEARLRCSPMKGHSHVYWYRQLPEEGLKFMVYLQKENIIDESGMPKERFSAEFPKEGPSILRIQQVVRGDSAAYFCATKTRGLTEAFFGQGTRLTVV.

This sequence joins TRBV9 and TRBJ1-1, with 7 bases matching TRBD1. Germline CDR1 and CDR2: SGDLS and YYNGEE. The CDR3 covers 17 residues. With 4 bases clipped from V and 0 bases from J, the junction kept 12 bases outside the gene matches. CDR3 residues: CASSSWDRPALNTEAFF. The CDR3, as DNA: TGTGCCAGCAGCTCCTGGGACAGACCAGCCCTGAACACTGAAGCTTTCTTT.

This chain connects TRBV2 to TRBJ1-5, with D possibly matching TRBD1 (5 bases). Trimming took off 7 bases at V and 1 base at J, with 8 bases between the two ends. Per germline, CDR1 SNHLY and CDR2 FYNNEI. This CDR3 has 13 residues. CDR3 loop: CASTTDSNQPQHF. DNA for the CDR3: TGTGCCAGCACGACAGACAGCAATCAGCCCCAGCATTTT.

CDR3 protein: CASSLRVGNTEAFF. The CDR3 DNA sequence: TGTGCCAGCAGCCTCAGGGTGGGGAACACTGAAGCTTTCTTT. The gene calls are TRBV11-2 and TRBJ1-1; TRBD1 is a possible D gene (5 bases). The CDR3 covers 14 residues. In germline, CDR1 is SGHAT, CDR2 FQNNGV. Trimming cost V 5 bases and J 1 base, with 11 bases left between them. Filled out from reference TRBV11-2 and TRBJ1-1, the complete variable domain reads EAGVAQSPRYKIIEKRQSVAFWCNPISGHATLYWYQQILGQGPKLLIQFQNNGVVDDSQLPKDRFSAERLKGVDSTLKIQPAKLEDSAVYLCASSLRVGNTEAFFGQGTRLTVV.

V is TRBV30 and J is TRBJ1-1, with a possible D match to TRBD1 (6 bases). The CDR3 contains 15 residues. CDR1 is GTSNPN and CDR2 is SVGIG in the germline V gene (reference sequence). V lost 3 bases and J 0 bases, leaving 14 bases between the germline ends. In DNA form, the CDR3 reads TGTGCCTGGAGCCATAACAGGGACCTGAACACTGAAGCTTTCTTT. This translates into CAWSHNRDLNTEAFF.

This chain uses TRBV5-6 with TRBJ2-7; no clear D. There are 13 residues in the CDR3. Trimming took off 2 bases at V and 4 bases at J, with 10 bases between the two ends. The V gene's germline CDR1 is SGHDT and CDR2 YYEEEE. The CDR3 nucleotides read TGTGCCAGCAGCTTAGTGGGGTCTTACGAGCAGTACTTC. Translated, it gives CASSLVGSYEQYF.

The rearrangement joins TRBV28 to TRBJ1-2, with D possibly being TRBD1 (6 bases). The CDR3 is made up of 14 amino acids. V gave up 2 bases and J gave up 4 bases, with 11 bases separating them. Germline assignment: CDR1 MDHEN and CDR2 SYDVKM. DNA for the CDR3: TGTGCCAGCAGTTTAGCGGGGGCTACCTATGGCTACACCTTC. Its translation: CASSLAGATYGYTF.

The chain recombines TRBV10-2 with TRBJ2-7; 10 positions agree with TRBD2. The germline V gene encodes CDR1 WSHSY and CDR2 SAAADI. V was pared by 2 bases and J by 2 bases, with 3 bases of the junction left unmatched. This CDR3 spans 15 amino acids. This CDR3 is CASSERLAGAYEQYF. The DNA of the CDR3 is TGCGCCAGCAGTGAGAGGCTAGCGGGGGCCTACGAGCAGTACTTC.

The rearrangement uses TRBV14 and TRBJ2-5; D unresolved. Trimming left V 1 base short and J 6 bases short, with 9 bases between. The CDR3 consists of 13 residues. CDR1 is SGHDN, CDR2 FVKESK, per germline. The CDR3 DNA sequence: TGTGCCAGCAGCCAAGTCGCAGTCCAGACCCAGTACTTC. Its protein product is CASSQVAVQTQYF.

J is TRBJ1-5 and V is TRBV19, with 7 bases that match TRBD1. The trim removed 6 bases at V and 2 bases at J, leaving 7 bases unmatched. Germline V gene data show CDR1 as LNHDA and CDR2 as SQIVND (reference sequence). There are 15 residues in the CDR3. For the CDR3, the DNA is TGTGCCAGTAGCAAGAGGGGGCGAGGCAATCAGCCCCAGCATTTT. As protein: CASSKRGRGNQPQHF.

The chain recombines TRBV6-5 with TRBJ2-1; 8 bases line up with TRBD2. J was trimmed by 4 bases and V by 2 bases; bases with no gene match: 1. Germline V lookup: CDR1 MNHEY, CDR2 SVGAGI. The CDR3 totals 14 residues. The CDR3 DNA sequence: TGTGCCAGCAGTTACCCGGGGGGGTACAATGAGCAGTTCTTC. Protein product: CASSYPGGYNEQFF.

Written as DNA, the CDR3 is TGCGCCAGCAGCTCGCGGGACAGAAGCAACTATGGCTACACCTTC. Its protein is CASSSRDRSNYGYTF. The chain couples TRBV5-1 to TRBJ1-2, with 7 bases that match TRBD1. The CDR3 loop spans 15 amino acids. V lost 3 bases and J lost 2; bases outside the gene matches: 7. The V gene's germline CDR1 is SGHRS and CDR2 YFSETQ.

The J gene is TRBJ1-5, the V gene TRBV28; D remains ambiguous. Trimming pared 6 bases from V and 13 bases from J, leaving 19 bases between. CDR1 is MDHEN and CDR2 is SYDVKM in the germline V gene. This CDR3 comprises 13 residues. The CDR3 nucleotides are TGTGCCAGCAGGGGCACAGCTTATCAAGAACAGCATTTT. Protein: CASRGTAYQEQHF. Full variable domain (rest looked up from reference TRBV28 and TRBJ1-5): DVKVTQSSRYLVKRTGEKVFLECVQDMDHENMFWYRQDPGLGLRLIYFSYDVKMKEKGDIPEGYSVSREKKERFSLILESASTNQTSMYLCASRGTAYQEQHFGDGTRLSIL.

This clone was counted once. The J gene is TRBJ2-1, the V gene TRBV7-2, with no clear D. Germline assignment: CDR1 SGHTA and CDR2 FQGNSA. The germline V and J ends were trimmed by 2 bases and 5 bases, with 7 bases remaining between them. The CDR3 is 13 amino acids. The CDR3, as DNA: TGTGCCAGCAGCTTAATGTCCGACAATGAGCAGTTCTTC. It specifies CASSLMSDNEQFF.

This chain joins TRBV4-3 and TRBJ1-5; D not resolved. Trimming stripped 0 bases from V and 7 bases from J, with 13 bases between. This CDR3 is 15 amino acids long. Germline CDR1 LGHNA, CDR2 YSLEER. DNA of the CDR3: TGCGCCAGCAGCCAAGAAGGAACGGGAGCCCAGCCCCAGCATTTT. This codes for CASSQEGTGAQPQHF.

The gene calls are TRBV7-3 and TRBJ2-1, with 8 positions matching TRBD1. V was clipped by 6 bases and J by 7 bases; unmatched bases: 5. Germline-derived CDR1 and CDR2 are SGHTA and FQGTGA. The CDR3 has 13 residues. CDR3 nucleotides: TGTGCCAGCAGTGACAGGGGTCGAAATGAGCAGTTCTTC. Protein sequence: CASSDRGRNEQFF.

The chain recombines TRBV5-6 with TRBJ1-1, with D possibly TRBD1 on 6 matching bases. Per germline, CDR1 SGHDT and CDR2 YYEEEE. Trimming removed 3 bases at V and 1 base at J, with 10 bases between. This CDR3 comprises 14 residues. CDR3 coding DNA: TGTGCCAGCAGCTCTTCAGGGGAGAACACTGAAGCTTTCTTT. This codes for CASSSSGENTEAFF.

The genes are TRBV5-1 and TRBJ1-4, with D uncertain. The CDR3 contains 15 residues. V was pared by 4 bases and J by 6 bases, with 16 bases between. Germline CDR1 is SGHRS and CDR2 is YFSETQ. The CDR3 DNA sequence: TGCGCCAGCAGCATCGACCGCGGGAAGGATGAAAAACTGTTTTTT. Translated: CASSIDRGKDEKLFF. The variable domain in full, with the rest retrieved from reference TRBV5-1 and TRBJ1-4, is KAGVTQTPRYLIKTRGQQVTLSCSPISGHRSVSWYQQTPGQGLQFLFEYFSETQRNKGNFPGRFSGRQFSNSRSEMNVSTLELGDSALYLCASSIDRGKDEKLFFGSGTQLSVL.

The V and J genes are TRBV7-9 and TRBJ1-4, with 7 bases lining up with TRBD1. The CDR3 sequence is 14 residues long. Unmatched junction bases numbered 6, after V lost 3 bases and J lost 8 bases. Per germline, CDR1 SEHNR and CDR2 FQNEAQ (reference sequence). The CDR3 nucleotides read TGTGCCAGCAGCTTGACAGGGACTGGAGAAAAACTGTTTTTT. Translating it yields CASSLTGTGEKLFF.

A single count supports this clone. The rearrangement uses TRBV4-1 and TRBJ2-7; D unclear. This CDR3 spans 15 amino acids. Germline V CDR1 and CDR2: MGHRA, YSYEKL. Trimming pared 0 bases from V and 0 bases from J, leaving 9 bases between. The DNA of the CDR3 is TGCGCCAGCAGCCAAGACCTCCAGAGCTCCTACGAGCAGTACTTC. Translating it yields CASSQDLQSSYEQYF.